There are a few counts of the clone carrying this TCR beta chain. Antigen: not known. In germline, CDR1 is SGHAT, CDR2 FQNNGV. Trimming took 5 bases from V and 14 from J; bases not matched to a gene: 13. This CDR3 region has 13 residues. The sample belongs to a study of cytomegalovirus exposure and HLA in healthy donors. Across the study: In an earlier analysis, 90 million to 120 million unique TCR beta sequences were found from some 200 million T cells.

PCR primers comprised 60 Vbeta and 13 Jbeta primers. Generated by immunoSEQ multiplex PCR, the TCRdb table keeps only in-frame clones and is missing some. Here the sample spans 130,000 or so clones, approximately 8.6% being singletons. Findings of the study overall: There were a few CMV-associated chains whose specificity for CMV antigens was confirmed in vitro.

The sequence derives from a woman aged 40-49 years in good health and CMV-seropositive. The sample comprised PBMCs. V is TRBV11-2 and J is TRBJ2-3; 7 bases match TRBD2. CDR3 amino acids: CASSANSGTILYF. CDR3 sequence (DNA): TGTGCCAGCAGCGCAAACTCCGGGACTATTCTGTATTTT.